The 5 T cell receptor beta chains below were found in one sample sequenced in a study of T-cell memory formation after mild COVID-19. TCRdb re-derived calls from the 5' RACE reads in MiXCR, one entry per CDR3 protein. The table shows approximately 260,000 distinct CDR3 sequences, with about a sixth occurring only once. The sequenced material came from PBMCs or a T cell subset sorted from them (not recorded which). The source of these receptors is a man aged 18 to 30 who had mild COVID-19 (a few samples of this study predate the infection). Cell type and time point are not known.

V and J are TRBV11-2 and TRBJ1-4; the D gene is possibly TRBD1 (6 bases). The CDR3 extends over 20 amino acids. CDR1 is SGHAT and CDR2 is FQNNGV in the germline V gene. V lost 5 bases and J 4 bases, leaving 29 bases between the germline ends. CDR3 bases: TGTGCCAGCAGCAAAGGAACCCCGGGGGCGCGAGTGACCCGTAATGAAAAACTGTTTTTT. Amino acid sequence: CASSKGTPGARVTRNEKLFF. Filled out from reference TRBV11-2 and TRBJ1-4, the complete variable domain reads EAGVAQSPRYKIIEKRQSVAFWCNPISGHATLYWYQQILGQGPKLLIQFQNNGVVDDSQLPKDRFSAERLKGVDSTLKIQPAKLEDSAVYLCASSKGTPGARVTRNEKLFFGSGTQLSVL.

The chain links TRBV20-1 to TRBJ2-7; D not resolved. Per germline, CDR1 DFQATT and CDR2 SNEGSKA (reference sequence). This CDR3 is 13 amino acids long. V lost 0 bases and J 2 bases, leaving 8 bases between the germline ends. The CDR3 loop reads CSAREILAYEQYF. CDR3 coding DNA: TGCAGTGCTAGAGAGATTCTAGCCTACGAGCAGTACTTC.

The rearrangement links TRBV20-1 to TRBJ2-3; D unresolved. The V end was cut by 2 bases, the J end by 3 bases, with 12 bases between. Looked up from germline, CDR1 is DFQATT and CDR2 is SNEGSKA (reference sequence). The CDR3 is 14 residues long. The CDR3 region is CSARWLGRTDTQYF. In DNA, the CDR3 is TGCAGTGCTAGATGGTTAGGTAGGACAGATACGCAGTATTTT.

This clonotype was recorded a few times. This chain joins TRBV7-6 and TRBJ2-2; D might be TRBD2 (6 bases). V dropped 4 bases and J dropped 6 bases, with 9 bases sitting between them. The CDR3 extends over 13 amino acids. The germline gives CDR1 SGHVS, CDR2 FNYEAQ. The CDR3 loop reads CASSYGEAGELFF. The CDR3 coding sequence is TGTGCCAGCAGCTATGGGGAGGCCGGGGAGCTGTTTTTT.

This clonotype was detected many times. The chain employs TRBV4-3 and TRBJ2-2; D not certain. CDR3 length: 15 residues. The germline V and J ends were trimmed by 0 bases and 6 bases, with 11 bases remaining between them. Germline V gene lookup returns CDR1 LGHNA and CDR2 YSLEER. The CDR3 sequence: CASSQDRRWAGELFF. For the CDR3, the DNA is TGCGCCAGCAGCCAAGACCGGAGATGGGCCGGGGAGCTGTTTTTT.